These 11 T cell receptor beta chains came from one sample sequenced in a study of CD8 T cells in ankylosing spondylitis. TCRdb ran MiXCR on the 5' RACE reads and lists one entry per CDR3 protein. The sample has 40,000 or so distinct CDR3 sequences; approximately 11% are singletons. Sequencing input: blood, either unsorted or a sorted T cell fraction (not recorded which). These receptor sequences come from a male donor with ankylosing spondylitis or in good health (not recorded which).

Worth noting for this clonotype: A read error may explain this, as a much larger clone is one base away. This chain connects TRBV5-1 to TRBJ2-7; either TRBD1 or TRBD2 may fit D (5 bases each). Trimming stripped 3 bases from V and 4 bases from J, with 11 bases between. The CDR3 contains 13 residues. CDR1 and CDR2 (germline): SGHRS, YFSETQ. The CDR3 nucleotides are TGCGCCAGCAGCTCCTTCGAGGGGTACGAGCAGTACTTC. It codes for CASSSFEGYEQYF. The full variable domain, in which reference TRBV5-1 and TRBJ2-7 provide the parts outside the CDR3, is KAGVTQTPRYLIKTRGQQVTLSCSPISGHRSVSWYQQTPGQGLQFLFEYFSETQRNKGNFPGRFSGRQFSNSRSEMNVSTLELGDSALYLCASSSFEGYEQYFGPGTRLTVT.

This clonotype was detected ten times or more. The chain combines TRBV10-3 with TRBJ1-2; 9 nucleotides agree with TRBD1. Looked up from germline, CDR1 is ENHRY and CDR2 is SYGVKD. J was trimmed by 1 base and V by 11 bases; bases with no gene match: 14. The CDR3 length is 16 residues. The CDR3: CAGLGTGTGNNYGYTF. CDR3 coding DNA: TGTGCCGGTTTAGGGACCGGGACAGGGAATAACTATGGCTACACCTTC.

This clonotype was observed at least ten times. This chain joins TRBV15 and TRBJ2-7; D unresolved. V was cut by 0 bases and J by 3 bases, with 12 bases left in between. The germline CDR1 and CDR2 sequences are LNHNV and YYDKDF (reference sequence). This CDR3 has 15 amino acids. The CDR3 region is CATSRDPGPDYEQYF. For the CDR3, the DNA is TGTGCCACCAGCAGAGATCCTGGGCCGGACTACGAGCAGTACTTC.

The sample holds a few counts of this clonotype. The chain is built from TRBV10-3 and TRBJ2-7; 7 bases map to TRBD2. This CDR3 has 12 amino acids. The germline gives CDR1 ENHRY, CDR2 SYGVKD. V was pared by 7 bases and J by 6 bases, with 6 bases of the junction left unmatched. The CDR3 spells CAINTGRSEQYF. Here the CDR3 DNA reads TGTGCCATCAACACCGGGAGGTCCGAGCAGTACTTC.

This clonotype was counted many times. The J gene is TRBJ1-1, the V gene TRBV3-1; D not certain. Germline-derived CDR1 and CDR2 are LGHDT and YNNKEL (reference sequence). The CDR3 runs to 14 residues. Trimming took off 5 bases at V and 8 bases at J, with 18 bases between the two ends. CDR3 coding DNA: TGTGCCAGCAGCGAAAGCATGATCCCTGGGGAAGCTTTCTTT. Its translation: CASSESMIPGEAFF.

This clonotype occurred many times. The rearrangement links TRBV2 to TRBJ2-1; a weak D match, TRBD1 (6 bases). From germline, CDR1 is SNHLY and CDR2 FYNNEI. This CDR3 has 14 amino acids. Trimming took 8 bases from V and 2 from J, leaving 13 bases between them. CDR3 DNA: TGTGCCAGCGGCCGGACAGTAACCTACAATGAGCAGTTCTTC. Protein: CASGRTVTYNEQFF.

The gene calls are TRBV28 and TRBJ2-7; D gene unclear. CDR3 length: 14 amino acids. V shed 2 bases and J shed 3 bases, with 11 bases lying between them. Germline lookup yields CDR1 MDHEN and CDR2 SYDVKM. The CDR3, as DNA: TGTGCCAGCAGTTTAGCCGAAACACTCTACGAGCAGTACTTC. Translated: CASSLAETLYEQYF.

On this clonotype itself: Possible read error: a much larger clone is one base away. The rearrangement links TRBV12-3 or TRBV12-4 to TRBJ2-7; unclear D gene. The germline V and J ends were trimmed by 10 bases and 4 bases, with 14 bases remaining between them. The CDR3 has 12 amino acids. CDR3 sequence: CANTHDGYEQYF. The DNA for the CDR3 is TGTGCCAACACCCATGATGGGTACGAGCAGTACTTC.

This clonotype has at least ten counts. The CDR3 is CASSLRPGNTGELFF. DNA for the CDR3: TGTGCCAGCAGCCTCCGCCCGGGGAACACCGGGGAGCTGTTTTTT. The chain joins TRBV3-1 to TRBJ2-2; D is undetermined. The CDR3 is made up of 15 amino acids. Trimming left V 4 bases short and J 1 base short, with 10 bases between. Germline CDR1 reads LGHDT; CDR2 reads YNNKEL (reference sequence).

This clonotype was seen more than once but under ten times. The rearrangement links TRBV10-3 to TRBJ2-7; 9 bases are shared with TRBD1. The junction had 5 bases not matched to a gene; V was cut back by 7 bases and J by 4 bases. There are 13 residues in the CDR3. Germline V CDR1 and CDR2: ENHRY, SYGVKD. CDR3 sequence (DNA): TGTGCCATCAAAACAGGGGGCAGATACGAGCAGTACTTC. Its translation is CAIKTGGRYEQYF.

This clonotype occurred many times. The V and J genes are TRBV5-1 and TRBJ2-7; D is possibly TRBD2 (6 bases). Trimming left V 0 bases short and J 6 bases short, with 13 bases between. CDR1 is SGHRS and CDR2 is YFSETQ in the germline V gene. The CDR3 contains 14 residues. This chain's CDR3 is CASSLGDGGLEQYF. Here the CDR3 DNA reads TGCGCCAGCAGCTTGGGGGACGGGGGACTCGAGCAGTACTTC.